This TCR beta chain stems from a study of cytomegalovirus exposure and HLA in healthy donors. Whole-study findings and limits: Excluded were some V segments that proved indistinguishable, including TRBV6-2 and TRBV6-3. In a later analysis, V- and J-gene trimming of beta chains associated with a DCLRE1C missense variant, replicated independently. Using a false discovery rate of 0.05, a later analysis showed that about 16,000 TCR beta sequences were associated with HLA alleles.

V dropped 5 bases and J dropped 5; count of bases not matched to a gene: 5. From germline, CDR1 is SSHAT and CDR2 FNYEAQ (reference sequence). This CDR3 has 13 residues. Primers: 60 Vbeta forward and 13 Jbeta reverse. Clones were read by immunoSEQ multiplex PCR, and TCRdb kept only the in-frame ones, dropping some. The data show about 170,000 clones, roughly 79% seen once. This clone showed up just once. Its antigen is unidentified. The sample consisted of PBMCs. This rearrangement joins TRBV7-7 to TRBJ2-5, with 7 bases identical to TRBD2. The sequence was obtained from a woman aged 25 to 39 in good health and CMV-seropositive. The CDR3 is CASSTSDWETQYF. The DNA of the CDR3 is TGTGCCAGCAGCACTAGCGATTGGGAGACCCAGTACTTC.